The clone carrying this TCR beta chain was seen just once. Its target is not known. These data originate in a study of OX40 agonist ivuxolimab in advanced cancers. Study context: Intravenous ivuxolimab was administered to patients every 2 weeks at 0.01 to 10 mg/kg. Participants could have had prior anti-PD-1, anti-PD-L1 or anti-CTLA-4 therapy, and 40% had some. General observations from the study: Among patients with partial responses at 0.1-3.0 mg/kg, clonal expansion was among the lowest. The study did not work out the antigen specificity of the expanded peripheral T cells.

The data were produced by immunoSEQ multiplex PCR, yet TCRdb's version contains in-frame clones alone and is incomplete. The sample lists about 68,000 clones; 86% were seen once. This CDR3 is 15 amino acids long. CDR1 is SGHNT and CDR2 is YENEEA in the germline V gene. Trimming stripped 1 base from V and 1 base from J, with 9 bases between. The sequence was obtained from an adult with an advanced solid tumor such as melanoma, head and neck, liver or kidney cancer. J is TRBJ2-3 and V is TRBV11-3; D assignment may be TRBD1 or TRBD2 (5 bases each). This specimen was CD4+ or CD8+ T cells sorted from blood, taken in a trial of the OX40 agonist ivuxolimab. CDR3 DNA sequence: TGTGCCAGCAGCTTAGGGGGGACCCGCACAGATACGCAGTATTTT. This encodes CASSLGGTRTDTQYF.